A selection of T cell receptor beta chains follows, all from one sample in a study of blood T cell repertoires in COVID-19. Only in-frame clones appear in the TCRdb table, and some are missing; sequencing was by immunoSEQ multiplex PCR. The data contain about 150,000 clones, about 90% of them seen just once; the ten biggest clones take up 0.55%. What was sequenced was peripheral blood. These receptors all stem from a man aged 50 to 60 with acute or convalescent COVID-19. CDR3s include the opening cysteine and the closing phenylalanine or tryptophan. A D gene is named only where the DNA matches it firmly. Size values are once, few and many counts, or a class for expanded clones, and some rows have none.

TRBV12-3/TRBV12-4	.	TRBJ1-4	.	CASSFRRNEKLFF	TGTGCCAGCAGTTTCCGGCGGAATGAAAAACTGTTTTTT
TRBV10-1	TRBD2	TRBJ2-1	.	CASSAGLAANEQFF	TGCGCCAGCAGTGCCGGACTAGCTGCTAATGAGCAGTTCTTC
TRBV5-4	.	TRBJ2-3	.	CASSPTSSTDTQYF	TGTGCCAGCAGCCCGACTAGTAGCACAGATACGCAGTATTTT
TRBV30	.	TRBJ1-2	.	CAWAVGAQGNYGYTF	TGTGCCTGGGCGGTCGGGGCACAGGGTAACTATGGCTACACCTTC
TRBV4-1	TRBD1	TRBJ1-6	.	CASSQGQGANSPLHF	TGCGCCAGCAGCCAAGGCCAGGGGGCTAATTCACCCCTCCACTTT
TRBV27	TRBD2	TRBJ2-7	.	CASRDAGDYEQYF	TGTGCCAGCAGAGATGCGGGGGACTACGAGCAGTACTTC
TRBV3-1/TRBV3-2	.	TRBJ1-1	once	CASSQDPDSRGSAFF	TGTGCCAGCAGCCAAGATCCGGACAGTCGGGGTTCGGCTTTCTTT
TRBV9	TRBD1	TRBJ1-2	.	CASTATGTGYGYTF	TGTGCCAGCACTGCGACAGGGACAGGCTATGGCTACACCTTC
TRBV7-9	TRBD1	TRBJ1-1	.	CASRARTGAMNTEAFF	TGTGCCAGCAGGGCCCGGACAGGGGCCATGAACACTGAAGCTTTCTTT
TRBV5-5	.	TRBJ1-4	.	CASSFTGNTATNEKLFF	TGTGCCAGCAGCTTCACAGGGAATACAGCAACTAATGAAAAACTGTTTTTT
TRBV5-4	TRBD1	TRBJ1-4	.	CASSEDRGPREKLFF	TGTGCCAGCAGCGAAGACAGGGGGCCTCGGGAAAAACTGTTTTTT
TRBV24-1	.	TRBJ1-2	.	CATSEDTNYGYTF	TGTGCCACCAGTGAGGACACTAACTATGGCTACACCTTC
TRBV5-1	.	TRBJ2-1	.	CASSLGSQTYNEQFF	TGCGCCAGCAGCTTGGGGAGCCAAACCTACAATGAGCAGTTCTTC
TRBV27	.	TRBJ2-2	.	CASSPRGFTGELFF	TGTGCCAGCAGTCCCCGCGGCTTCACCGGGGAGCTGTTTTTT
TRBV4-1	.	TRBJ1-1	.	CASSQERGRGTEAFF	TGCGCCAGCAGCCAAGAGCGGGGGCGGGGGACTGAAGCTTTCTTT
TRBV18	TRBD1	TRBJ2-5	.	CASSATTGRQETQYF	TGTGCCAGCTCAGCTACGACAGGGAGACAAGAGACCCAGTACTTC
TRBV19	TRBD2	TRBJ2-2	.	CASSIGRGRAGAGELFF	TGTGCCAGTAGTATTGGGCGCGGGAGGGCCGGGGCCGGGGAGCTGTTTTTT
TRBV7-9	TRBD1	TRBJ1-3	.	CATIQGAGGNTIYF	TGTGCCACCATCCAGGGGGCAGGAGGAAACACCATATATTTT
TRBV5-1	TRBD1	TRBJ1-1	once	CASSLAGGGEAFF	TGCGCCAGCAGCTTGGCAGGGGGCGGTGAAGCTTTCTTT
TRBV27	.	TRBJ1-1	.	CASSLSWQAFTEAFF	TGTGCCAGCAGTTTATCTTGGCAGGCATTCACTGAAGCTTTCTTT
TRBV11-2	.	TRBJ1-6	.	CASSLGYGGDSPLHF	TGTGCCAGCAGCTTAGGTTACGGAGGGGATTCACCCCTCCACTTT
TRBV5-4	TRBD1	TRBJ1-6	.	CASSSDRGNSPLHF	TGTGCCAGCAGCTCCGACAGGGGGAATTCACCCCTCCACTTT
TRBV11-2	.	TRBJ1-5	.	CASSLAGNQPQHF	TGTGCCAGCAGCCTGGCGGGCAATCAGCCCCAGCATTTT
TRBV11-2	.	TRBJ2-1	.	CASSLVLDLSEQFF	TGTGCCAGCAGCTTAGTACTAGATCTCAGTGAGCAGTTCTTC
TRBV5-1	TRBD1	TRBJ1-5	.	CASSFGTGIGQPQHF	TGCGCCAGCAGCTTTGGGACAGGGATTGGCCAGCCCCAGCATTTT
TRBV7-2	.	TRBJ1-4	.	CASSLGSPGDSEKLFF	TGTGCCAGCAGCTTAGGTTCCCCAGGGGATTCGGAAAAACTGTTTTTT
TRBV30	TRBD1	TRBJ2-2	.	CAWSAQGAGELFF	TGTGCCTGGAGCGCGCAGGGGGCCGGGGAGCTGTTTTTT
TRBV6-1	TRBD2	TRBJ2-1	few	CASSDSRLARLNEQFF	TGTGCCAGCAGTGACAGTCGACTAGCGAGGTTGAATGAGCAGTTCTTC
TRBV29-1	.	TRBJ2-3	once	CSVVGESGADTQYF	TGCAGCGTTGTAGGAGAAAGTGGCGCAGATACGCAGTATTTT
TRBV5-6	TRBD1	TRBJ1-4	.	CASSPSGTAEKLFF	TGTGCCAGCAGCCCTTCCGGGACAGCTGAAAAACTGTTTTTT
TRBV19	.	TRBJ1-5	.	CASSIIYLGQSFGYSNQPQHF	TGTGCCAGTAGTATAATTTATCTTGGGCAGTCCTTTGGCTATAGCAATCAGCCCCAGCATTTT
TRBV7-8	TRBD1	TRBJ1-6	.	CASSLLPGAGGNSPLHF	TGTGCCAGCAGCTTACTACCCGGCGCAGGGGGGAATTCACCCCTCCACTTT
TRBV10-3	TRBD2	TRBJ2-1	.	CAISESTSGSASYNEQFF	TGTGCCATCAGTGAGTCGACTAGCGGGAGCGCGTCCTACAATGAGCAGTTCTTC
TRBV6-6	TRBD2	TRBJ2-7	.	CASSASSSWARLAGDSYEQYF	TGTGCCAGCAGCGCATCCAGTTCGTGGGCCAGATTAGCGGGGGACTCCTACGAGCAGTACTTC
TRBV19	TRBD1	TRBJ2-3	.	CASTRQGLGTDTQYF	TGTGCCAGTACCCGACAGGGTTTGGGCACAGATACGCAGTATTTT
TRBV5-5	.	TRBJ1-3	.	CASSPGLGAGNTIYF	TGTGCCAGCAGCCCGGGTCTGGGGGCAGGAAACACCATATATTTT
TRBV7-9	.	TRBJ1-2	.	CASSTDSNYGYTF	TGTGCCAGCAGCACCGACAGCAACTATGGCTACACCTTC
TRBV19	TRBD1	TRBJ2-2	.	CASAPGGAAGELFF	TGTGCCAGTGCGCCAGGGGGAGCGGCCGGGGAGCTGTTTTTT
TRBV5-4	.	TRBJ2-5	.	CASSPTPRGETQYF	TGTGCCAGCAGCCCTACCCCCCGGGGAGAGACCCAGTACTTC
TRBV2	TRBD1	TRBJ2-3	.	CASSQWGPGQGSDTQYF	TGTGCCAGCAGCCAATGGGGACCGGGACAGGGCAGTGATACGCAGTATTTT